Below, one T cell receptor beta chain is given with its context. What it binds is unknown. V was cut by 0 bases and J by 10 bases, with 16 bases left in between. Germline V gene sequence: CDR1 SGHRS, CDR2 YFSETQ. The CDR3 is 14 amino acids. The record originates from a study of cytotoxic CD8 clonotypes in ibrutinib-treated CLL. Study context: Samples had a mean of approximately 260,000 productive templates and some 94,000 productive rearrangements. The study's findings and limits: Baseline levels were approached again at progression, after clonality had risen at ibrutinib response. Exceeding age-matched healthy donors, baseline clonality also tracked the counts of circulating CD8+ T cells.

Clones were read by immunoSEQ multiplex PCR, and TCRdb kept only the in-frame ones, dropping some. Of roughly 220,000 clones listed, about 75% are singletons. Sequencing was performed on PBMCs, taken after 12 months of ibrutinib treatment. The chain recombines TRBV5-1 with TRBJ1-1; D unclear. The sequence came from a human donor with chronic lymphocytic leukemia. CDR3 amino acids: CASSLESQPRGAFF. The CDR3 DNA is TGCGCCAGCAGCTTGGAATCCCAACCTCGGGGAGCTTTCTTT.